This TCR beta chain was documented in a study of OX40 agonist ivuxolimab in advanced cancers. The germline V gene has CDR1 WSHSY and CDR2 SAAADI. The length of the CDR3 is 15 residues. The J segment lost 2 bases and the V segment lost 0 bases, leaving 1 base of the junction unmatched. Generated by immunoSEQ multiplex PCR, the TCRdb table keeps only in-frame clones and is missing some. This sample carries more than 25,000 clones, under 80% of them seen once, and the ten largest clones take 25% to 30%. The material was CD4+ or CD8+ T cells sorted from blood, obtained in a trial of the OX40 agonist ivuxolimab. The genes are TRBV10-2 and TRBJ1-2; 9 bases match TRBD1. The sequence came from an adult with an advanced solid tumor such as melanoma, head and neck, liver or kidney cancer. The CDR3 is CASSESGTGNYGYTF. The CDR3 DNA sequence: TGCGCCAGCAGTGAGTCCGGGACAGGGAACTATGGCTACACCTTC.